A single sample gave rise to the 15 T cell receptor beta chains below, sequenced in a study of T-cell memory formation after mild COVID-19. A single record per CDR3 protein comes from TCRdb applying MiXCR to the 5' RACE reads. The sample contains 300,000 or so distinct CDR3 sequences, about 15% of which appear only once. Sequencing input: PBMCs or a T cell subset sorted from them (not recorded which). These receptors were collected from a young man who had mild COVID-19 (a few samples of this study predate the infection). Cell type and time point are not known.

This clonotype was recorded at least ten times. This chain joins TRBV5-6 and TRBJ1-2; possible D gene TRBD1, 5 bases. Germline loops: CDR1 SGHDT, CDR2 YYEEEE. V was clipped by 4 bases and J by 5 bases, with 12 bases between them. The CDR3 sequence is 13 residues long. DNA of the CDR3: TGTGCCAGCAGCCCGCCGACAGCGTATGGCTACACCTTC. It yields the protein CASSPPTAYGYTF.

This clonotype has only a few counts. The chain has TRBV7-2 and TRBJ1-4; 7 bases are shared with TRBD1. CDR3 length: 16 amino acids. Per the germline V gene, CDR1 is SGHTA and CDR2 is FQGNSA. V was pared by 5 bases and J by 5 bases, with 11 bases of the junction left unmatched. CDR3 amino acids: CASSQAGTAGNEKLFF. The CDR3 region has the DNA TGTGCCAGCAGCCAAGCGGGGACAGCCGGGAATGAAAAACTGTTTTTT.

This clonotype was recorded a few times. The chain uses TRBV5-1 and TRBJ2-4; possibly TRBD2 for D (5 bases). Trimming cost V 4 bases and J 5 bases, with 13 bases left between them. This CDR3 spans 14 amino acids. The germline CDR1 and CDR2 sequences are SGHRS and YFSETQ. The CDR3 DNA reads TGCGCCAGCAGCCCTTCCGGGATTGAAAACATTCAGTACTTC. Amino acids: CASSPSGIENIQYF.

V is TRBV20-1 and J is TRBJ1-2; D gene unclear. Germline V gene sequence: CDR1 DFQATT, CDR2 SNEGSKA (reference sequence). Trimming took 0 bases from V and 6 from J, leaving 11 bases between them. There are 13 residues in the CDR3. This CDR3 is CSAREDFYDGYTF. The CDR3 coding sequence is TGCAGTGCTAGAGAGGATTTTTACGATGGCTACACCTTC.

The table lists this clonotype with a few counts. The chain recombines TRBV20-1 with TRBJ2-3; tentative D call: TRBD1 (6 bases). There are 14 residues in the CDR3. Germline V lookup: CDR1 DFQATT, CDR2 SNEGSKA (reference sequence). V dropped 4 bases and J dropped 0 bases, with 11 bases sitting between them. The DNA for the CDR3 is TGCAGTGCTAAGAGACAGGTTAGCACAGATACGCAGTATTTT. Protein: CSAKRQVSTDTQYF.

This chain uses TRBV3-1 with TRBJ1-2; D gene ambiguous. V was shortened by 0 bases and J by 7 bases, with 9 bases between the two germline ends. The germline V gene has CDR1 LGHDT and CDR2 YNNKEL (reference sequence). This CDR3 comprises 13 residues. The CDR3 here is CASSQEAGGGYTF. The CDR3 DNA sequence: TGTGCCAGCAGCCAAGAAGCCGGTGGTGGCTACACCTTC.

The chain employs TRBV9 and TRBJ2-2; D is uncertain. Germline CDR1 SGDLS, CDR2 YYNGEE. V dropped 6 bases and J dropped 6 bases, with 15 bases sitting between them. The CDR3 is 14 residues long. The CDR3 nucleotides read TGTGCCAGCACCCCGCCCCGTGGGGCCGGGGAGCTGTTTTTT. Protein: CASTPPRGAGELFF. The variable domain in full, completed from reference TRBV9 and TRBJ2-2, reads DSGVTQTPKHLITATGQRVTLRCSPRSGDLSVYWYQQSLDQGLQFLIQYYNGEERAKGNILERFSAQQFPDLHSELNLSSLELGDSALYFCASTPPRGAGELFFGEGSRLTVL.

DNA for the CDR3: TGTGCCAGCAGCCAGGGCCGGGACACAGGCTACACCTTC. As protein: CASSQGRDTGYTF. The J gene is TRBJ1-2, the V gene TRBV7-9; D is perhaps TRBD1 (6 bases). The CDR3 runs to 13 residues. V dropped 5 bases and J dropped 8 bases, with 15 bases sitting between them. Germline V CDR1 and CDR2: SEHNR, FQNEAQ (reference sequence).

This clonotype showed up just a few times. This sequence joins TRBV6-5 and TRBJ1-4; 10 bases match TRBD1. CDR1 is MNHEY and CDR2 is SVGAGI in the germline V gene. The CDR3 contains 16 residues. The V and J ends lost 4 bases and 6 bases, in that order; junction bases with no gene match: 8. CDR3 in DNA: TGTGCCAGCAGTTTGAACCTAGGACAGGGGGATGAAAAACTGTTTTTT. Protein product: CASSLNLGQGDEKLFF.

This chain joins TRBV6-5 and TRBJ1-3, with D possibly being TRBD1 (5 bases). The CDR3 consists of 11 residues. CDR1 and CDR2 from the germline V gene are MNHEY and SVGAGI. The DNA for the CDR3 is TGTCCATCGGGGCACGGAAACACCATATATTTT. Translated, it gives CPSGHGNTIYF.

This clonotype was recorded many times. This chain uses TRBV15 with TRBJ1-1, with TRBD1 as a possible D gene (5 bases). Trimming stripped 1 base from V and 1 base from J, with 13 bases between. The CDR3 has 16 amino acids. Germline V gene data show CDR1 as LNHNV and CDR2 as YYDKDF (reference sequence). CDR3 amino acids: CATSRGDLAENTEAFF. Written as DNA, the CDR3 is TGTGCCACCAGCAGAGGGGACCTAGCGGAGAACACTGAAGCTTTCTTT.

This clonotype was counted at least ten times. The V gene is TRBV18, the J gene TRBJ1-1, with 7 positions matching TRBD1. CDR3 length equals 14 residues. CDR1 and CDR2 from the germline V gene are KGHSH and LQKENI. V lost 5 bases and J lost 2; bases outside the gene matches: 5. CDR3 sequence: CASSAGTDNTEAFF. The CDR3 DNA follows: TGTGCCAGCTCAGCCGGGACAGATAACACTGAAGCTTTCTTT.

This rearrangement joins TRBV29-1 to TRBJ1-4; D gene ambiguous. Trimming stripped 0 bases from V and 8 bases from J, with 10 bases between. The CDR3 runs to 13 residues. Germline V CDR1 and CDR2: SQVTM, ANQGSEA. The CDR3: CSVEDPANEKLFF. CDR3 coding DNA: TGCAGCGTTGAAGATCCAGCAAACGAAAAACTGTTTTTT.

The table lists this clonotype with many counts. V and J are TRBV3-1 and TRBJ2-7; tentative D call: TRBD1 (6 bases). There are 14 residues in the CDR3. The V end lost 1 base, the J end lost 3 bases, and 10 bases lay between the germline ends. CDR1 and CDR2 (germline): LGHDT, YNNKEL (reference sequence). Written as DNA, the CDR3 is TGTGCCAGCAGCCAAGTTCAAGGGGGCTACGAGCAGTACTTC. Translated: CASSQVQGGYEQYF.

The genes are TRBV9 and TRBJ1-6, with 7 bases identical to TRBD1. From germline, CDR1 is SGDLS and CDR2 YYNGEE. This CDR3 has 15 amino acids. Losses at the gene ends were 5 bases for V and 6 bases for J; bases not matched to a gene: 8. The CDR3 is CASSRGGEGNSPLHF. The CDR3, as DNA: TGTGCCAGCAGTCGAGGGGGCGAGGGTAATTCACCCCTCCACTTT.